This TCR beta chain was profiled in a study of spatial heterogeneity in lung cancer (dated by TCRdb to 2018 to 2020). The study in broad terms: More beta-chain than alpha-chain transcripts were consistently detected, likely reflecting higher beta-chain transcript abundance. In the raw uncorrected reads, each unique combination of TCR and UMI appeared more than ten times on average. TCR alpha and beta repertoires were quantitatively compared across multiple tumor regions, matched nontumor lung and blood in non-small cell lung cancer. TCR repertoire features were related to nonsynonymous mutation counts determined by whole-exome sequencing of tumor tissue. At surgery, both alpha and beta chains were TCR-sequenced in roughly 200 tumor regions, fewer than 80 matched nontumor lung samples and over 50 PBMC samples. What the research found in general, with its limitations: Additional single-cell paired TCR alpha and beta sequencing was considered necessary to confirm, at a functional level, the hypothesis that regional TCRs recognize regional mutations. Ubiquitous expanded tumor TCRs showed up in blood more often at tumor resection than at routine follow-up.

This clonotype appeared many times. It lacks a known antigen. No much larger clonotype is one base removed from it; base qualities were not supplied. Libraries were built with 5' RACE. Data came from a NextSeq 500. The TCR library protocol attached a unique molecular identifier to each TCR cDNA molecule to allow correction of PCR and sequencing errors. The authors processed their data as follows. TCR identification, UMI-based error correction and CDR3 extraction were performed with Decombinator tools. TCRs above a frequency of 2 per 1,000, corresponding to the top 1% of the tumor frequency distribution, were defined as expanded. Rényi diversity was computed with the R vegan package after subsampling each repertoire 100 times to 5,000 TCRs. CDR3 similarity networks were constructed using string-kernel similarity of amino acid triplets, with links drawn between CDR3s whose pairwise similarity was above 0.82. The public reads were quality trimmed at Q25 with fastp and then assembled into clones with MiXCR by TCRdb, keeping productive beta chains. Every distinct CDR3 protein forms one entry, paired with its most common genes and DNA. The authors' filters were not applied to this entry. The sample table contains some 25,000 distinct CDR3 sequences; only one count was recorded for over 10% of them. The biggest ten clones account for 25% of the sample.

The time point label of this sample denotes: sample taken at primary tumor resection. Whole RNA extracted from tumor and nontumor lung tissue, or from cryopreserved PBMC samples, was used for TCR sequencing without cell sorting. Donors were 70 or so patients with early-stage, untreated non-small cell lung cancer from the lung TRACERx cohort. Only patients for whom sufficient RNA was available from at least two tumor regions were selected for TCR sequencing. CDR3 length: 14 amino acids, cysteine to valine. Of the read, only the CDR3 DNA is kept; its 42 bases are in frame from base 1. V and J lose 4 bases and 9 bases, and a span of 20 bases separates them. Based on the germline V gene, the CDR1 and CDR2 sequences are SGDLS and YYNGEE.

The chain employs TRBV9 and TRBJ2-7; 6 matching bases give a weak D call of TRBD1. The receptor's source is a female donor with early-stage non-small cell lung cancer. The specimen comprised PBMCs, sampled at surgery. The DNA sequence is TGTGCCAGCAGCCCCAGACAGGCTGTTAAAAGGCAGTACGTC. The encoded protein is CASSPRQAVKRQYV.